Listed here are 29 T cell receptor beta chains from one sample, sequenced in a study of beta chain features in type 1 diabetes. Whole-study findings and limits: In all four CD4+ subsets, TCRB CDR3 length was significantly, moderately reduced in type 1 diabetes.

These receptors are not linked to any known antigen. cDNA synthesis used the whole RNA isolate, giving expressed TCRB sequences. Clones were read by immunoSEQ multiplex PCR, and TCRdb kept only the in-frame ones, dropping some. The sample has about 230,000 clones, 16% seen once. Sequencing was done on a sample of naive CD4+ T cells from blood. Receptor source: a man aged 25-45 years with type 1 diabetes.

The rearrangement links TRBV15 to TRBJ1-5; D unclear. The CDR3 consists of 17 residues. CDR1 LNHNV and CDR2 YYDKDF come from the germline V gene (reference sequence). V was cut by 1 base and J by 2 bases, with 15 bases left in between. The CDR3 region has the DNA TGTGCCACCAGCAGAGTTTACGTGGGCCGCCGCAATCAGCCCCAGCATTTT. It encodes CATSRVYVGRRNQPQHF.

This chain joins TRBV7-9 and TRBJ2-1, with 7 bases fitting TRBD2. Germline CDR1 and CDR2: SEHNR and FQNEAQ (reference sequence). V was clipped by 5 bases and J by 5 bases; unmatched bases: 12. The CDR3 sequence is 16 residues long. CDR3 DNA sequence: TGTGCCAGCAGCCCGGTGGTGGGCGGGAGTCACAATGAGCAGTTCTTC. Translating it yields CASSPVVGGSHNEQFF. Full variable domain (outside the CDR3, taken from reference TRBV7-9 and TRBJ2-1): DTGVSQNPRHKITKRGQNVTFRCDPISEHNRLYWYRQTLGQGPEFLTYFQNEAQLEKSRLLSDRFSAERPKGSFSTLEIQRTEQGDSAMYLCASSPVVGGSHNEQFFGPGTRLTVL.

This clone has just a few counts. The rearrangement links TRBV9 to TRBJ2-1; the D is unclear. The V and J ends lost 0 bases and 7 bases respectively, with 11 bases between them. This CDR3 is 14 amino acids long. Germline V gene lookup returns CDR1 SGDLS and CDR2 YYNGEE. The CDR3 protein is CASSVGNFGNEQFF. The CDR3 DNA follows: TGTGCCAGCAGCGTAGGAAACTTCGGAAATGAGCAGTTCTTC. The full variable domain, rest sourced from reference TRBV9 and TRBJ2-1, is DSGVTQTPKHLITATGQRVTLRCSPRSGDLSVYWYQQSLDQGLQFLIQYYNGEERAKGNILERFSAQQFPDLHSELNLSSLELGDSALYFCASSVGNFGNEQFFGPGTRLTVL.

The gene calls are TRBV18 and TRBJ1-2; D might be TRBD1 (5 bases). The CDR3 is 14 residues long. V was shortened by 1 base and J by 6 bases, with 12 bases between the two germline ends. Germline V gene sequence: CDR1 KGHSH, CDR2 LQKENI. CDR3 sequence reads: CASSPRRGWHGYTF. The CDR3 DNA sequence: TGTGCCAGCTCACCACGTCGGGGGTGGCATGGCTACACCTTC.

The J gene is TRBJ1-5, the V gene TRBV30; TRBD1 is a possible D gene (6 bases). This CDR3 spans 15 amino acids. Trimming removed 3 bases at V and 7 bases at J, with 19 bases between. Germline V CDR1 and CDR2: GTSNPN, SVGIG (reference sequence). The CDR3 nucleotides read TGTGCCTGGAGGGACGGGGGGCGGTGGGAGCAGCCCCAGCATTTT. This gives the protein CAWRDGGRWEQPQHF.

This clone was observed a few times. The V gene is TRBV7-2, the J gene TRBJ2-7, with 10 positions matching TRBD2. CDR3 length: 15 residues. V shed 1 base, J shed 2 bases, and the junction held 2 bases outside the gene matches. Germline CDR1 reads SGHTA; CDR2 reads FQGNSA. Here the CDR3 DNA reads TGTGCCAGCAGCTTAGAAAGCGGGAGGGCCTACGAGCAGTACTTC. Its protein is CASSLESGRAYEQYF. Based on the CDR3 plus reference TRBV7-2 and TRBJ2-7, the full variable domain is GAGVSQSPSNKVTEKGKDVELRCDPISGHTALYWYRQSLGQGLEFLIYFQGNSAPDKSGLPSDRFSAERTGGSVSTLTIQRTQQEDSAVYLCASSLESGRAYEQYFGPGTRLTVT.

This clone was detected only a few times. The chain has TRBV6-5 and TRBJ1-2; no reliable D call. The CDR3 is 14 residues long. Germline CDR1 reads MNHEY; CDR2 reads SVGAGI. The V end was cut by 0 bases, the J end by 8 bases, with 13 bases between. DNA for the CDR3: TGTGCCAGCAGTTACTCCGCGAGGGCTTCCGGCTACACCTTC. It specifies CASSYSARASGYTF.

This CDR3 reads CASSAQGPNTEAFF. The CDR3 nucleotides read TGTGCCAGCAGCGCACAGGGTCCGAACACTGAAGCTTTCTTT. The chain couples TRBV7-3 to TRBJ1-1; perhaps TRBD1 as D (6 bases). The CDR3 is 14 amino acids. Trimming cost V 5 bases and J 1 base, with 11 bases left between them. CDR1 and CDR2 (germline): SGHTA, FQGTGA.

The chain carries TRBV9 and TRBJ1-2; D call uncertain. This CDR3 comprises 13 residues. Germline loops: CDR1 SGDLS, CDR2 YYNGEE. V was shortened by 0 bases and J by 8 bases, with 11 bases between the two germline ends. The CDR3 here is CASSVVSGVGYTF. CDR3 bases: TGTGCCAGCAGCGTAGTAAGCGGGGTCGGCTACACCTTC. The full variable domain, completed using reference TRBV9 and TRBJ1-2, is DSGVTQTPKHLITATGQRVTLRCSPRSGDLSVYWYQQSLDQGLQFLIQYYNGEERAKGNILERFSAQQFPDLHSELNLSSLELGDSALYFCASSVVSGVGYTFGSGTRLTVV.

V and J are TRBV27 and TRBJ2-3, with 8 nucleotides matching TRBD2. The V segment lost 5 bases and the J segment 1 base; nucleotides outside the gene matches: 8. Germline values: CDR1 MNHEY, CDR2 SMNVEV (reference sequence). The CDR3 runs 16 residues. The CDR3 region is CASSLRGAGGTDTQYF. DNA for the CDR3: TGTGCCAGCAGTCTCAGGGGAGCGGGAGGCACAGATACGCAGTATTTT.

This clone appeared a single time. The chain carries TRBV5-1 and TRBJ1-1, with a possible D match to TRBD1 (5 bases). Germline V CDR1 and CDR2: SGHRS, YFSETQ. V was shortened by 5 bases and J by 1 base, with 12 bases between the two germline ends. This CDR3 region has 14 residues. Here the CDR3 reads CASREGTANTEAFF. Written as DNA, the CDR3 is TGCGCCAGCAGAGAAGGGACGGCGAACACTGAAGCTTTCTTT.

V gene TRBV2 combines with J gene TRBJ2-7; tentative D call: TRBD2 (6 bases). V was cut by 7 bases and J by 6 bases, with 13 bases left in between. Germline assignment: CDR1 SNHLY and CDR2 FYNNEI. This CDR3 is 12 amino acids long. The CDR3 DNA sequence: TGTGCCAGCACCCGGGAGCAACTCGAGCAGTACTTC. It codes for CASTREQLEQYF.

This chain uses TRBV2 with TRBJ2-4; D ambiguous. V was clipped by 11 bases and J by 7 bases, with 18 bases between them. The CDR3 length is 13 residues. Germline CDR1 SNHLY, CDR2 FYNNEI. The chain's CDR3 is CAATRLSYNIQYF. CDR3 nucleotide sequence: TGTGCCGCTACTCGACTGTCTTATAACATTCAGTACTTC.

This clone was counted a few times. The chain carries TRBV7-6 and TRBJ2-1, with D possibly called TRBD1 or TRBD2 (5 bases each). Germline V gives CDR1 SGHVS, CDR2 FNYEAQ. The CDR3 is made up of 15 amino acids. Trimming shortened V by 4 bases and J by 0 bases, and 10 bases separated the two germline ends. The CDR3 DNA follows: TGTGCCAGCAGCTCCGGGACGGCCTCCTACAATGAGCAGTTCTTC. It encodes CASSSGTASYNEQFF.

This clone has just a few counts. The V call is TRBV20-1, the J call TRBJ1-2; 7 positions agree with TRBD1. Germline V gene lookup returns CDR1 DFQATT and CDR2 SNEGSKA (reference sequence). The CDR3 covers 11 residues. V was pared by 4 bases and J by 7 bases, with 3 bases of the junction left unmatched. CDR3: CSAIRQGGYTF. CDR3 nucleotide sequence: TGCAGTGCTATCAGACAGGGTGGCTACACCTTC.

The rearrangement uses TRBV9 and TRBJ2-1, with D possibly matching TRBD1 (5 bases). Germline CDR1 SGDLS, CDR2 YYNGEE. V was trimmed by 2 bases and J by 8 bases, leaving 20 bases between them. The CDR3 totals 16 residues. The CDR3 here is CASSVRGPIPFYEQFF. CDR3 sequence (DNA): TGTGCCAGCAGCGTTAGGGGTCCGATTCCATTCTATGAGCAGTTCTTC.

The chain links TRBV25-1 to TRBJ1-2; D gene unclear. In germline, CDR1 is MGHDK, CDR2 SYGVNS. This CDR3 has 14 residues. V shed 1 base and J shed 1 base, with 7 bases lying between them. CDR3 loop: CASSESGSNYGYTF. CDR3 nucleotide sequence: TGTGCCAGCAGTGAATCAGGAAGTAACTATGGCTACACCTTC.

This clone was seen more than once but under ten times. The chain carries TRBV27 and TRBJ2-1; no clear D gene. The CDR3 spans 12 residues. The V and J ends lost 4 bases and 7 bases respectively, with 8 bases between them. Germline V gene sequence: CDR1 MNHEY, CDR2 SMNVEV (reference sequence). DNA for the CDR3: TGTGCCAGCAGTTCCTGGCAGAATGAGCAGTTCTTC. It is translated as CASSSWQNEQFF.

This clone was observed a handful of times. This chain joins TRBV2 and TRBJ2-5; 8 nucleotides match TRBD2. This CDR3 spans 16 amino acids. V gave up 6 bases and J gave up 2 bases; unmatched junction bases: 11. Looked up from germline, CDR1 is SNHLY and CDR2 is FYNNEI. The CDR3 reads CASRKGAGGRQETQYF. DNA of the CDR3: TGTGCCAGCAGGAAGGGCGCGGGAGGCCGACAAGAGACCCAGTACTTC. Full variable domain (rest looked up from reference TRBV2 and TRBJ2-5): EPEVTQTPSHQVTQMGQEVILRCVPISNHLYFYWYRQILGQKVEFLVSFYNNEISEKSEIFDDQFSVERPDGSNFTLKIRSTKLEDSAMYFCASRKGAGGRQETQYFGPGTRLLVL.

The chain recombines TRBV30 with TRBJ2-1; D remains unclear. Germline V gives CDR1 GTSNPN, CDR2 SVGIG (reference sequence). The V gene lost 3 bases and the J gene lost 4 bases, with 7 bases spanning the gap. The CDR3 spans 12 residues. CDR3 nucleotide sequence: TGTGCCTGGAGCGTGATGTACAATGAGCAGTTCTTC. Translated: CAWSVMYNEQFF.

The chain has TRBV27 and TRBJ1-2; perhaps TRBD1 as D (5 bases). This CDR3 has 14 amino acids. The V gene lost 3 bases and the J gene lost 8 bases, with 16 bases spanning the gap. CDR1 and CDR2 from the germline V gene are MNHEY and SMNVEV (reference sequence). CDR3 nucleotides: TGTGCCAGCAGTTTTCTACGGGAACGGGGCGGCTACACCTTC. It translates to CASSFLRERGGYTF.

In this sample, this clone turned up a few times. J is TRBJ2-7 and V is TRBV29-1; D may correspond to TRBD1 or TRBD2 (5 bases each). Germline V gene lookup returns CDR1 SQVTM and CDR2 ANQGSEA. Between the trimmed V and J ends, which lost 3 bases and 5 bases, there was a span of 11 bases. The CDR3 has 12 amino acids. CDR3 sequence: CSVDEGIDEQYF. CDR3 bases: TGCAGCGTTGATGAGGGGATCGACGAGCAGTACTTC.

This clone was recorded once. The rearrangement uses TRBV5-1 and TRBJ2-2, with D possibly matching TRBD2 (6 bases). This CDR3 is 18 amino acids long. V was trimmed by 0 bases and J by 0 bases, leaving 15 bases between them. The germline gives CDR1 SGHRS, CDR2 YFSETQ. The CDR3 DNA reads TGCGCCAGCAGCTTGGAGGCCAGGGAGGCGGCGAACACCGGGGAGCTGTTTTTT. The encoded protein is CASSLEAREAANTGELFF.

The chain recombines TRBV11-2 with TRBJ2-1, with D maybe TRBD2 (5 bases). The germline CDR1 and CDR2 sequences are SGHAT and FQNNGV. This CDR3 spans 15 amino acids. Between the trimmed V and J ends, which lost 5 bases and 2 bases, there was a span of 13 bases. The chain's CDR3 is CASSAVTGTYNEQFF. CDR3 coding DNA: TGTGCCAGCAGCGCCGTGACGGGGACCTACAATGAGCAGTTCTTC. Complete variable domain (other parts from reference TRBV11-2 and TRBJ2-1): EAGVAQSPRYKIIEKRQSVAFWCNPISGHATLYWYQQILGQGPKLLIQFQNNGVVDDSQLPKDRFSAERLKGVDSTLKIQPAKLEDSAVYLCASSAVTGTYNEQFFGPGTRLTVL.

This clone was observed a handful of times. This rearrangement joins TRBV30 to TRBJ2-5, with 8 bases fitting TRBD2. This CDR3 is 16 amino acids long. Germline values: CDR1 GTSNPN, CDR2 SVGIG (reference sequence). V trimming: 4 bases; J trimming: 2 bases; junction bases outside the gene matches: 12. The CDR3 sequence: CAWIAGSGGPQETQYF. The CDR3 DNA reads as TGTGCCTGGATAGCGGGGAGCGGGGGACCTCAAGAGACCCAGTACTTC. The whole variable domain, filled in from reference TRBV30 and TRBJ2-5, reads SQTIHQWPATLVQPVGSPLSLECTVEGTSNPNLYWYRQAAGRGLQLLFYSVGIGQISSEVPQNLSASRPQDRQFILSSKKLLLSDSGFYLCAWIAGSGGPQETQYFGPGTRLLVL.

The chain employs TRBV28 and TRBJ2-3; D unclear. V lost 7 bases to trimming and J lost 3 bases, with 8 bases between them. The CDR3 runs to 12 residues. Per the germline V gene, CDR1 is MDHEN and CDR2 is SYDVKM. CDR3 sequence reads: CASKTGTDTQYF. The DNA for the CDR3 is TGTGCCAGCAAGACCGGAACAGATACGCAGTATTTT.

This clone has just a few counts. This chain connects TRBV6-5 to TRBJ2-7; D is tentatively TRBD1 or TRBD2 (5 bases each). The CDR3 spans 15 residues. Germline-derived CDR1 and CDR2 are MNHEY and SVGAGI. V lost 0 bases to trimming and J lost 6 bases, with 15 bases between them. This CDR3 is CASSYSRQGASEQYF. CDR3 nucleotides: TGTGCCAGCAGTTACTCACGGCAGGGAGCCTCCGAGCAGTACTTC.

The chain's CDR3 is CASDTGNTDTQYF. For the CDR3, the DNA is TGCGCCAGCGATACAGGGAACACAGATACGCAGTATTTT. The J gene is TRBJ2-3, the V gene TRBV5-1; D perhaps matches TRBD1 (6 bases). Trimming stripped 7 bases from V and 2 bases from J, with 11 bases between. The CDR3 length is 13 residues. Germline V gives CDR1 SGHRS, CDR2 YFSETQ. Together with reference TRBV5-1 and TRBJ2-3, the CDR3 gives the full variable domain: KAGVTQTPRYLIKTRGQQVTLSCSPISGHRSVSWYQQTPGQGLQFLFEYFSETQRNKGNFPGRFSGRQFSNSRSEMNVSTLELGDSALYLCASDTGNTDTQYFGPGTRLTVL.

This chain links TRBV7-2 with TRBJ2-7, with D perhaps assigned TRBD1 or TRBD2 (5 bases each). Germline CDR1 is SGHTA and CDR2 is FQGNSA. Between the trimmed V and J ends, which lost 5 bases and 6 bases, there was a span of 8 bases. This CDR3 is built from 11 residues. CDR3 nucleotides: TGTGCCAGCAGCCCTGGGGGCGAGCAGTACTTC. It translates to CASSPGGEQYF.